The text below deals with one T cell receptor beta chain. The antigen is undetermined. The CDR3 consists of 14 residues. V shed 6 bases, J shed 7 bases, and the junction held 10 bases outside the gene matches. Germline V gene lookup returns CDR1 MNHEY and CDR2 SMNVEV (reference sequence). The study drew the donors from its approximately 110-subject validation cohort, separate from the approximately 690-subject first cohort. The data were taken from a study of cytomegalovirus exposure and HLA in healthy donors. Clones were read by immunoSEQ multiplex PCR, and TCRdb kept only the in-frame ones, dropping some. This table holds tens of thousands of clones, less than 96% found once. Findings of the study overall: Most sequenced TCRs were rare (though some public TCRs occurred in many donors). Researchers catalogued approximately 160 TCR beta chains as cytomegalovirus-associated.

V usage is TRBV27 and J usage is TRBJ2-5; 8 nucleotides agree with TRBD2. Material: PBMCs. The sequence came from a woman younger than 30 in good health and CMV-seronegative. The CDR3, as DNA: TGTGCCAGCAGCCGACTAGCGACCATGGGGACCCAGTACTTC. This codes for CASSRLATMGTQYF.